This T cell receptor (beta chain) comes out of a study of blood T cells in healthy people across ages. With a J-beta primer mix and a sample-barcoded 5' primer, a second PCR ran about 7 to 12 cycles. TCRdb reprocessed the 5' RACE reads with MiXCR, giving one entry per CDR3 protein. The table includes about 1.6 million distinct CDR3 sequences, 30% to 35% detected once. Isolation yielded PBMCs, at least 7 million per sample, in every case. Study-wide points: Older age coincided with a roughly linear decline in TCR beta diversity per million T cells.

With respect to this clonotype: Its matching antigen is unknown.

CDR1 GTSNPN and CDR2 SVGIG come from the germline V gene (reference sequence). V gave up 3 bases and J gave up 1 base; unmatched junction bases: 5. There are 14 residues in the CDR3. The specimen sequenced was blood. The receptor's source is a young woman in good health. V gene TRBV30 combines with J gene TRBJ1-1, with 7 bases fitting TRBD1. The CDR3 protein is CAWRTGTANTEAFF. The CDR3 bases are TGTGCCTGGAGGACCGGGACAGCGAACACTGAAGCTTTCTTT.